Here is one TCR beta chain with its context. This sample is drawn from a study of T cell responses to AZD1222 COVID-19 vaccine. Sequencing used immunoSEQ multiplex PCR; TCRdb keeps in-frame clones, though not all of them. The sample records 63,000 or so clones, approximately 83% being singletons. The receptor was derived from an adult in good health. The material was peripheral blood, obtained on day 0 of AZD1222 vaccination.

CDR3 bases: TGTGCCAGCAGCTGGGGGCGGGAGGGGACCCAGTACTTC. It is translated as CASSWGREGTQYF. The chain couples TRBV5-4 to TRBJ2-5; TRBD2 aligns across 9 bases. Germline loops: CDR1 SGHNT, CDR2 YYREEE (reference sequence). V trimming: 3 bases; J trimming: 7 bases; junction bases outside the gene matches: 4. The CDR3 runs to 13 residues. Looking up the rest from reference TRBV5-4 and TRBJ2-5 gives the full variable domain: ETGVTQSPTHLIKTRGQQVTLRCSSQSGHNTVSWYQQALGQGPQFIFQYYREEENGRGNFPPRFSGLQFPNYSSELNVNALELDDSALYLCASSWGREGTQYFGPGTRLLVL.